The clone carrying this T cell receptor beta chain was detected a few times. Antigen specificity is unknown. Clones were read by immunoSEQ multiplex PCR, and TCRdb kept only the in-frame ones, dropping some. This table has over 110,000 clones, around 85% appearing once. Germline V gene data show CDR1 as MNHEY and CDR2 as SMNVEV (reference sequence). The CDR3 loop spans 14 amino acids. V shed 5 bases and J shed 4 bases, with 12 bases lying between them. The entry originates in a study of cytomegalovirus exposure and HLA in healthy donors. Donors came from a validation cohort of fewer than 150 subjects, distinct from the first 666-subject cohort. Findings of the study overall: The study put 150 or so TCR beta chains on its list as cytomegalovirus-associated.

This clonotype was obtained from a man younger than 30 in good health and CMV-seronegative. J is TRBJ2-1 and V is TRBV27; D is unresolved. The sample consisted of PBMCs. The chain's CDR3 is CASSRPQMYNEQFF. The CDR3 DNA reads TGTGCCAGCAGTCGTCCCCAGATGTACAATGAGCAGTTCTTC.